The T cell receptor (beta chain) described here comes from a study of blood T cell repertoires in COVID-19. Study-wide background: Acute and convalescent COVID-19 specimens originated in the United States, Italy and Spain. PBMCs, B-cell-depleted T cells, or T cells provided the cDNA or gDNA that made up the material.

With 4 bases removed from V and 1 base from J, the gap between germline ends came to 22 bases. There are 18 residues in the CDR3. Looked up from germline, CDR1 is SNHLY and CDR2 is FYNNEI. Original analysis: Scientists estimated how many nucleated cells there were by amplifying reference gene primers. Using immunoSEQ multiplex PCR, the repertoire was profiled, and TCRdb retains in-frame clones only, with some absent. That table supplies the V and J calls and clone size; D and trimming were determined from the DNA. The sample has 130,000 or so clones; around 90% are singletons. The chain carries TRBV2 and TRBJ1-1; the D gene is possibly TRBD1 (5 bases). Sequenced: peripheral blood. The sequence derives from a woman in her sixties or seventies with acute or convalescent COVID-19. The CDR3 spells CASSGPGGQGMGNTEAFF. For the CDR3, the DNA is TGTGCCAGCAGTGGGCCTGGTGGTCAGGGTATGGGGAACACTGAAGCTTTCTTT.